The following is a T cell receptor (beta chain) sequence with its context. Antigen: not known. The sample comes from a study of CXCR3-negative and CXCR3-positive naive CD8 T cells. Study-level information: Total TRB output reached about 130 million reads, about 1.5 +/- 0.3 million per library. Study-wide points: TRB CDR3 hydrophobicity was greater in CXCR3-positive naive cells than in CXCR3-negative naive cells.

The libraries of TRB cDNA were constructed through 5' RACE using UMI labels. TCRdb processed the 5' RACE reads again and assigns one entry to each CDR3 protein, with no DNA. This repertoire includes 46,000 or so distinct CDR3 sequences. The germline V gene encodes CDR1 MRHNA and CDR2 SNTAGT. There are 13 residues in the CDR3. This receptor was taken from a human donor in good health. Some clones in this sample may be carry-over from other donors' samples. The chain combines TRBV6-4 with TRBJ2-2. Sequencing input: naive CXCR3- CD8+ T cells from blood. Subset meaning: CD45RO-CCR7+CD27+CD95- naive CD8+ T cells lacking CXCR3 (TNR3-). CDR3 protein: CSSSAESTGELFF.